The 26 T cell receptor beta chains listed next were all sequenced from one sample in a study of cytomegalovirus exposure and HLA in healthy donors. PCR amplification relied on 60 Vbeta primers (plus 13 Jbeta primers). TCRdb's table, derived via immunoSEQ multiplex PCR, lists solely in-frame clones and lacks some. There are about 70,000 clones in the sample, with over 1.5% held by the top ten. The sequenced sample was PBMCs. Receptors were obtained from a woman aged 25 to 39 in good health and CMV-seronegative.

The rearrangement links TRBV6-1 to TRBJ2-2, with D possibly matching TRBD2 (7 bases). The CDR3 has 16 residues. From germline, CDR1 is MNHNS and CDR2 SASEGT. V was clipped by 2 bases and J by 5 bases, with 15 bases between them. The CDR3 nucleotides are TGTGCCAGCAGTGAATATTTAAGGGGGGGAACCGGGGAGCTGTTTTTT. Amino acids: CASSEYLRGGTGELFF.

The chain employs TRBV19 and TRBJ2-7; 10 positions match TRBD2. CDR3 length: 15 amino acids. J lost 2 bases, V lost 6 bases, and 7 bases had no gene match. Germline values: CDR1 LNHDA, CDR2 SQIVND (reference sequence). Here the CDR3 reads CASRPGLAPAYEQYF. The CDR3 DNA is TGTGCCAGTAGGCCGGGACTAGCGCCCGCCTACGAGCAGTACTTC.

This chain uses TRBV4-3 with TRBJ2-7; weak D call: TRBD2 (7 bases). V lost 1 base to trimming and J lost 0 bases, with 16 bases between them. This CDR3 comprises 17 residues. Germline-derived CDR1 and CDR2 are LGHNA and YSLEER. The CDR3 is CASSQAPRGPGSYEQYF. CDR3 nucleotide sequence: TGCGCCAGCAGCCAAGCCCCGCGGGGGCCGGGCTCCTACGAGCAGTACTTC.

The V gene is TRBV4-2, the J gene TRBJ2-2; 7 bases are a match to TRBD1. The CDR3 totals 16 residues. J was trimmed by 5 bases and V by 1 base; bases with no gene match: 7. Germline CDR1 and CDR2: LGHNA and YNFKEQ. The CDR3 nucleotides read TGTGCCAGCAGCCAAGTTACCTACAGGGGAACCGGGGAGCTGTTTTTT. This codes for CASSQVTYRGTGELFF.

The V and J genes are TRBV7-2 and TRBJ1-6, with TRBD1 matching over 8 bases. CDR1 is SGHTA, CDR2 FQGNSA, per germline. CDR3 length: 14 residues. V shed 5 bases, J shed 8 bases, and the junction held 5 bases outside the gene matches. The CDR3 DNA is TGTGCCAGCAGCCGTGGACAGGGCCATTCACCCCTCCACTTT. Translation: CASSRGQGHSPLHF.

The rearrangement links TRBV9 to TRBJ1-5; the D is unclear. This CDR3 is built from 14 residues. CDR1 and CDR2 from the germline V gene are SGDLS and YYNGEE. V gave up 0 bases and J gave up 9 bases, with 13 bases separating them. This chain's CDR3 is CASSVVDKEGPQHF. CDR3 DNA sequence: TGTGCCAGCAGCGTAGTTGATAAGGAGGGGCCCCAGCATTTT.

The V gene is TRBV7-2, the J gene TRBJ1-5, with D hard to call. The CDR3 runs 12 residues. Germline CDR1 and CDR2: SGHTA and FQGNSA. Trimming removed 5 bases at V and 0 bases at J, with 2 bases between. The chain's CDR3 is CASSHSNQPQHF. DNA of the CDR3: TGTGCCAGCAGCCATAGCAATCAGCCCCAGCATTTT.

The chain couples TRBV5-1 to TRBJ2-1; D gene ambiguous. Per germline, CDR1 SGHRS and CDR2 YFSETQ. V lost 1 base, J lost 5 bases, and 10 bases lay in between. This CDR3 region has 14 residues. The CDR3: CASSLPGTHNEQFF. In DNA form, the CDR3 reads TGCGCCAGCAGCTTGCCAGGCACCCACAATGAGCAGTTCTTC.

The rearrangement uses TRBV18 and TRBJ1-1, with unresolved D. V lost 4 bases and J lost 4, with 13 bases in between. The CDR3 is 14 residues long. CDR1 and CDR2 (germline): KGHSH, LQKENI. DNA of the CDR3: TGTGCCAGCTCACAGGGCCCAGGAGGCACTGAAGCTTTCTTT. This sequence encodes CASSQGPGGTEAFF.

The chain joins TRBV7-9 to TRBJ2-1; D gene unclear. The CDR3 is 15 amino acids. Germline CDR1 reads SEHNR; CDR2 reads FQNEAQ (reference sequence). Trimming took 2 bases from V and 0 from J, leaving 8 bases between them. This CDR3 is CASSLNTNSYNEQFF. CDR3 nucleotides: TGTGCCAGCAGCTTAAACACGAACTCCTACAATGAGCAGTTCTTC.

V and J are TRBV18 and TRBJ1-5, with no clear D. Looked up from germline, CDR1 is KGHSH and CDR2 is LQKENI. Trimming took off 2 bases at V and 4 bases at J, with 9 bases between the two ends. The CDR3 covers 14 residues. The CDR3 region is CASSPTSGNQPQHF. Here the CDR3 DNA reads TGTGCCAGCTCACCAACGTCGGGGAATCAGCCCCAGCATTTT.

This chain uses TRBV7-7 with TRBJ1-4; 8 bases agree with TRBD1. The V gene's germline CDR1 is SSHAT and CDR2 FNYEAQ (reference sequence). The CDR3 has 20 amino acids. The CDR3 bases are TGTGCTAACAGCTTAGATGCTTTGTCGACAGGGGAGTTGGTGGGTGAAAAACTGTTTTTT. Translated: CANSLDALSTGELVGEKLFF.

The gene calls are TRBV7-8 and TRBJ2-1, with 9 bases fitting TRBD2. CDR3 length: 15 residues. V lost 5 bases, J lost 5 bases, and 7 bases stayed unmatched. Germline loops: CDR1 SGHVS, CDR2 FQNEAQ. The CDR3 loop is CASSQKREVNNEQFF. CDR3 bases: TGTGCCAGCAGCCAGAAGCGGGAGGTAAACAATGAGCAGTTCTTC. Complete variable domain (other parts from reference TRBV7-8 and TRBJ2-1): GAGVSQSPRYKVAKRGQDVALRCDPISGHVSLFWYQQALGQGPEFLTYFQNEAQLDKSGLPSDRFFAERPEGSVSTLKIQRTQQEDSAVYLCASSQKREVNNEQFFGPGTRLTVL.

The chain employs TRBV18 and TRBJ1-5; 7 bases match TRBD1. With V trimmed by 4 bases and J by 4 bases, 1 base remained unmatched. Germline V gene data show CDR1 as KGHSH and CDR2 as LQKENI. This CDR3 has 13 residues. Written as DNA, the CDR3 is TGTGCCAGCTCACAGGACAGGAATCAGCCCCAGCATTTT. Encoded protein: CASSQDRNQPQHF.

The chain is built from TRBV7-9 and TRBJ1-5; a weak D match, TRBD1 (5 bases). Per germline, CDR1 SEHNR and CDR2 FQNEAQ (reference sequence). The germline V and J ends were trimmed by 5 bases and 1 base, with 9 bases remaining between them. This CDR3 contains 14 residues. The CDR3 region is CASSGGGSNQPQHF. The CDR3 DNA sequence: TGTGCCAGCAGCGGGGGAGGGAGCAATCAGCCCCAGCATTTT.

The rearrangement uses TRBV19 and TRBJ1-6, with TRBD1 matching 9 bases. The CDR3 has 17 residues. Germline CDR1 and CDR2: LNHDA and SQIVND (reference sequence). The trim removed 5 bases at V and 6 bases at J, leaving 11 bases unmatched. The CDR3 bases are TGTGCCAGTAGTGAACAACGGGACAGGGTATCTAATTCACCCCTCCACTTT. This sequence encodes CASSEQRDRVSNSPLHF.

Of note for this clone: At the DNA level, this CDR3 is encoded by other sequences in the same sample as well. The chain combines TRBV6-1 with TRBJ2-7; 10 positions match TRBD2. Germline assignment: CDR1 MNHNS and CDR2 SASEGT. CDR3 length: 15 amino acids. The V segment lost 11 bases and the J segment 7 bases; nucleotides outside the gene matches: 17. The chain's CDR3 is CAASQVLAGAGEQYF. The CDR3 nucleotides are TGTGCCGCCTCCCAGGTCCTAGCGGGGGCGGGGGAGCAGTACTTC.

Remarks on this clone: Other DNA sequences from this sample encode an identical CDR3 as well. Here the CDR3 reads CASSPRDSSPLHF. CDR3 sequence (DNA): TGCGCCAGCAGCCCCAGGGATAGTTCACCCCTCCACTTT. The chain has TRBV4-3 and TRBJ1-6; D possibly corresponds to TRBD1 (5 bases). Trimming cost V 4 bases and J 9 bases, with 10 bases left between them. Germline CDR1 is LGHNA and CDR2 is YSLEER. The CDR3 contains 13 residues.

The chain is built from TRBV5-1 and TRBJ2-3, with 11 positions matching TRBD2. Germline CDR1 SGHRS, CDR2 YFSETQ. The CDR3 loop spans 15 amino acids. V lost 4 bases to trimming and J lost 7 bases; unmatched junction nucleotides: 8. The CDR3, as DNA: TGCGCCAGCAGCCTTATAGCGGGGGGGCCGAATACGCAGTATTTT. This gives the protein CASSLIAGGPNTQYF.

Written as DNA, the CDR3 is TGTGCCAGCAGCTTCAGACAGGGGAGCTCCTACGAGCAGTACTTC. It specifies CASSFRQGSSYEQYF. The chain couples TRBV7-6 to TRBJ2-7, with TRBD1 matching over 8 bases. CDR1 is SGHVS and CDR2 is FNYEAQ in the germline V gene. The V gene end was trimmed by 3 bases and the J gene end by 0 bases; junction bases not matched to a gene: 4. The CDR3 length is 15 residues.

The V gene is TRBV30, the J gene TRBJ1-5; 7 bases fit TRBD1. V shed 0 bases, J shed 4 bases, and the junction held 3 bases outside the gene matches. CDR3 length: 14 amino acids. Germline V lookup: CDR1 GTSNPN, CDR2 SVGIG (reference sequence). The CDR3 sequence is CAWSVGTANQPQHF. In DNA, the CDR3 is TGTGCCTGGAGTGTAGGGACAGCAAATCAGCCCCAGCATTTT.

The V gene is TRBV6-1, the J gene TRBJ2-1; TRBD2 agrees at 13 bases. Trimming took 6 bases from V and 6 from J; bases not matched to a gene: 5. This CDR3 is built from 15 residues. The germline V gene encodes CDR1 MNHNS and CDR2 SASEGT. In DNA form, the CDR3 reads TGTGCCAGCAGCCCACTAGCGGGAGGGGGCAATGAGCAGTTCTTC. Its protein is CASSPLAGGGNEQFF.

V usage is TRBV10-3 and J usage is TRBJ2-7; D not certain. Trimming left V 3 bases short and J 3 bases short, with 9 bases between. CDR3 length: 13 amino acids. The germline CDR1 and CDR2 sequences are ENHRY and SYGVKD. Here the CDR3 DNA reads TGTGCCATCAGTGACGTCGTAAACTACGAGCAGTACTTC. It encodes CAISDVVNYEQYF.

The J gene is TRBJ2-3, the V gene TRBV4-1; D remains ambiguous. V was clipped by 2 bases and J by 1 base, with 16 bases between them. CDR1 is MGHRA and CDR2 is YSYEKL in the germline V gene. The CDR3 is 17 residues long. The CDR3 coding sequence is TGCGCCAGCAGCCAATTAGGCAACGGGTTAGGCACAGATACGCAGTATTTT. Protein: CASSQLGNGLGTDTQYF.

V is TRBV18 and J is TRBJ2-7, with a weak D call TRBD2 (5 bases). From germline, CDR1 is KGHSH and CDR2 LQKENI. Trimming left V 3 bases short and J 6 bases short, with 9 bases between. The CDR3 is 12 residues long. CDR3 sequence: CASSPGLIEQYF. The DNA for the CDR3 is TGTGCCAGCTCACCCGGACTGATCGAGCAGTACTTC.

V is TRBV9 and J is TRBJ2-7, with 7 bases that match TRBD1. The germline V gene has CDR1 SGDLS and CDR2 YYNGEE. CDR3 length equals 12 residues. Trimming took 3 bases from V and 4 from J; bases not matched to a gene: 1. CDR3 bases: TGTGCCAGCAGCGAGACAGGGTACGAGCAGTACTTC. As protein: CASSETGYEQYF. Using reference TRBV9 and TRBJ2-7 for the parts outside the CDR3, the full variable domain is DSGVTQTPKHLITATGQRVTLRCSPRSGDLSVYWYQQSLDQGLQFLIQYYNGEERAKGNILERFSAQQFPDLHSELNLSSLELGDSALYFCASSETGYEQYFGPGTRLTVT.